The source of this T cell receptor beta chain is a study of T cell responses to AZD1222 COVID-19 vaccine. Clones were sequenced by immunoSEQ multiplex PCR, and TCRdb holds only the in-frame ones, with some missing. Among 50,000 to 60,000 clones listed, about 90% were seen once. Germline values: CDR1 MGHDK, CDR2 SYGVNS. J lost 4 bases, V lost 3 bases, and 5 bases had no gene match. The CDR3 contains 15 residues. This chain joins TRBV25-1 and TRBJ2-2; 7 bases match TRBD2. The specimen comprised peripheral blood, sampled on day 0 of AZD1222 vaccination. The sequence was obtained from an adult in good health. The CDR3: CASSDRGRGTGELFF. DNA of the CDR3: TGTGCCAGCAGTGATCGGGGGAGGGGCACCGGGGAGCTGTTTTTT.